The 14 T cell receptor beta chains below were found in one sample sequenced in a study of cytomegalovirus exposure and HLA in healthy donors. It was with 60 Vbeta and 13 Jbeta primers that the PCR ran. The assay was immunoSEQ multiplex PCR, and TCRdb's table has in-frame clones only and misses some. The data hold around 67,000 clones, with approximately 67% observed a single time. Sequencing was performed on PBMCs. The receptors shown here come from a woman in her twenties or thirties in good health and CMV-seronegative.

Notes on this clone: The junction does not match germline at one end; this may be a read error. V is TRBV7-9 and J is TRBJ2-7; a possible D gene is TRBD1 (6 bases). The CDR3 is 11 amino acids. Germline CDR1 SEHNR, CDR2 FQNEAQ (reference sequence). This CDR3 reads CSSSRGYEQYF. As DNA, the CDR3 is TGTTCCAGCAGCAGGGGTTACGAGCAGTACTTC. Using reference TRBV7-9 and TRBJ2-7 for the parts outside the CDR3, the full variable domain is DTGVSQNPRHKITKRGQNVTFRCDPISEHNRLYWYRQTLGQGPEFLTYFQNEAQLEKSRLLSDRFSAERPKGSFSTLEIQRTEQGDSAMYLCSSSRGYEQYFGPGTRLTVT.

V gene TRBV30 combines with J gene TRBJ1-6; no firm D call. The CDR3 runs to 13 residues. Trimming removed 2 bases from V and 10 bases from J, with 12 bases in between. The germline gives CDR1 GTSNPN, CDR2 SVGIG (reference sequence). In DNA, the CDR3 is TGTGCCTGGAGTACTCAGGCCAAGTCACCCCTCCACTTT. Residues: CAWSTQAKSPLHF.

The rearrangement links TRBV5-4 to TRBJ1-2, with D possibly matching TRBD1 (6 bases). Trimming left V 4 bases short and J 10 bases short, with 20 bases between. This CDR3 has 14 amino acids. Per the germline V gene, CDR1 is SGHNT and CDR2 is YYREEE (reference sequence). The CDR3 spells CASSPRGGSSDYTF. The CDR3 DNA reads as TGTGCCAGCAGCCCGCGTGGGGGCTCCTCGGACTACACCTTC.

CDR3 DNA: TGTGCCAGCAGCCGCCGGACAGGGCATAATGAAAAACTGTTTTTT. It specifies CASSRRTGHNEKLFF. The chain combines TRBV11-2 with TRBJ1-4, with 8 bases fitting TRBD1. CDR3 length: 15 residues. V lost 5 bases, J lost 4 bases, and 6 bases stayed unmatched. Germline V gene data show CDR1 as SGHAT and CDR2 as FQNNGV.

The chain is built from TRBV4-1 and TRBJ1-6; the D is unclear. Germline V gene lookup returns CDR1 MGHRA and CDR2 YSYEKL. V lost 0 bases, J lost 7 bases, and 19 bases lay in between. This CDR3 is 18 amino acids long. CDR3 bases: TGCGCCAGCAGCCAAGAGGGAGGCAGGAGGTCGACAAATTCACCCCTCCACTTT. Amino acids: CASSQEGGRRSTNSPLHF.

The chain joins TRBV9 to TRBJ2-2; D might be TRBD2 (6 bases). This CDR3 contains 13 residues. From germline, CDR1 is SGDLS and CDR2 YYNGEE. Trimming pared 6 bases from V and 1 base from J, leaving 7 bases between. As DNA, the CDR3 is TGTGCCAGCAACGGGGGGAACACCGGGGAGCTGTTTTTT. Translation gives CASNGGNTGELFF.

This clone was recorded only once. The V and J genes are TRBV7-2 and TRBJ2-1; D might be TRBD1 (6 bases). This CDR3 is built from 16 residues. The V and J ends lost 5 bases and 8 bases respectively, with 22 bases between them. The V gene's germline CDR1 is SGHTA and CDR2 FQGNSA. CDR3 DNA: TGTGCCAGCAGCCACGACCATAACAGGGAATCGGATGAGCAGTTCTTC. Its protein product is CASSHDHNRESDEQFF.

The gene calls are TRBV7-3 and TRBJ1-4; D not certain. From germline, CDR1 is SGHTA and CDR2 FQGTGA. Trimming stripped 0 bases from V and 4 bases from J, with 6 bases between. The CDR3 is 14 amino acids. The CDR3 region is CASSLTRGNEKLFF. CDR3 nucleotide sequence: TGTGCCAGCAGCTTAACCCGGGGTAATGAAAAACTGTTTTTT. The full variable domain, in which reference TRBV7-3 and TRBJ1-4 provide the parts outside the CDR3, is GAGVSQTPSNKVTEKGKYVELRCDPISGHTALYWYRQSLGQGPEFLIYFQGTGAADDSGLPNDRFFAVRPEGSVSTLKIQRTERGDSAVYLCASSLTRGNEKLFFGSGTQLSVL.

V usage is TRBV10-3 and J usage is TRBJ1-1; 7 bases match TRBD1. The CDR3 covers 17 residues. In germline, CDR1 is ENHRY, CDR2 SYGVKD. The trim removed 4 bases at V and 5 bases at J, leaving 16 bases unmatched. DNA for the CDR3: TGTGCCATCAGTGTCAATTCGAAGGACAGGACTGGGACTGAAGCTTTCTTT. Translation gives CAISVNSKDRTGTEAFF.

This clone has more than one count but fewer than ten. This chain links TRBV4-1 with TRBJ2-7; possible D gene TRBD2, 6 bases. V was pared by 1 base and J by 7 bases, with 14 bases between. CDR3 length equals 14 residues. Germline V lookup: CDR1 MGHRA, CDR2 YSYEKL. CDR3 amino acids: CASSQVSLAGEQYF. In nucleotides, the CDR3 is TGCGCCAGCAGCCAAGTTTCCCTCGCGGGAGAGCAGTACTTC.

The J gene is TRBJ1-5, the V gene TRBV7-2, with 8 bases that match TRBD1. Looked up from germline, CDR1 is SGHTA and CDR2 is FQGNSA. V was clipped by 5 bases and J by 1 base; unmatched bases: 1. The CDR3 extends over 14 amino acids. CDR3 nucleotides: TGTGCCAGCAGCAGGACAGGGAGCAATCAGCCCCAGCATTTT. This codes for CASSRTGSNQPQHF.

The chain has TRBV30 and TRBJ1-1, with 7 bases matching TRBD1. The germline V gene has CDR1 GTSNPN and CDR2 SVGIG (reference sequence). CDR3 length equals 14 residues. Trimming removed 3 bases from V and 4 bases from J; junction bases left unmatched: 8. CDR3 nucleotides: TGTGCCTGGAGCCAGGGGGTTGGGGGCACTGAAGCTTTCTTT. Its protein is CAWSQGVGGTEAFF.

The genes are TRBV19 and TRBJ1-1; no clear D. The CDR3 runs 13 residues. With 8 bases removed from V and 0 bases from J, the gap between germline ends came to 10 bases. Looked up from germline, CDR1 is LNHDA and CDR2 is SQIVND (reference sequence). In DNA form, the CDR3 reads TGTGCCAGTGGCGTCGGGATGAACACTGAAGCTTTCTTT. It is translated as CASGVGMNTEAFF.

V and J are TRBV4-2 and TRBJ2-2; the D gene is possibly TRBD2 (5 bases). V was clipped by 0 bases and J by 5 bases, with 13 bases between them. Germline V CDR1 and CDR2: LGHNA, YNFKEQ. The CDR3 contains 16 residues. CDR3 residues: CASSQDTGVGTGELFF. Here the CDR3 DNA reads TGTGCCAGCAGCCAAGACACCGGGGTGGGAACCGGGGAGCTGTTTTTT.